This T cell receptor (beta chain) was captured in a study of lymphopenia after photon versus proton radiotherapy. To note about this clone: Its antigen is currently unknown.

The table came from immunoSEQ multiplex PCR; TCRdb's copy has only in-frame clones and leaves some out. The sample contains 55,000 to 70,000 clones, around 87% of which appear only once. The length of the CDR3 is 12 residues. CDR1 is SEHNR, CDR2 FQNEAQ, per germline (reference sequence). Trimming shortened V by 2 bases and J by 7 bases, and 8 bases separated the two germline ends. Findings and caveats of the study: A bigger post-nadir fall in TCR diversity correlated inversely with survival time in deceased patients. Photon-treated patients lost naive T cells and TCR diversity; proton-treated stayed stable.

The chain is built from TRBV7-9 and TRBJ1-2; a possible D gene is TRBD1 (6 bases). This material consisted of peripheral blood, taken from a patient treated with proton-based radiotherapy. The sequence came from a man older than 75 with esophageal cancer. In DNA, the CDR3 is TGTGCCAGCAGCTTACAGGGGAGTGGCTACACCTTC. It codes for CASSLQGSGYTF.